There are a few counts of the clone carrying this T cell receptor (beta chain). This entry belongs to a study of blood T cell repertoires in COVID-19. Only in-frame clones appear in the TCRdb table, and some are missing; sequencing was by immunoSEQ multiplex PCR. The sample has hundreds of thousands of clones, about nine tenths seen once; the top ten hold 5.5% to 7%. The CDR3 is 15 amino acids. The germline V and J ends were trimmed by 2 bases and 10 bases, with 15 bases remaining between them. The germline V gene encodes CDR1 SGHVS and CDR2 FQNEAQ. The rearrangement uses TRBV7-8 and TRBJ1-6; unclear D gene. Sequenced sample: peripheral blood. The sequence was obtained from a woman in her thirties who had recovered from COVID-19. CDR3 coding DNA: TGTGCCAGCAGCTTAACCTCGGCGGGCGAATCACCCCTCCACTTT. It yields the protein CASSLTSAGESPLHF.